This TCR beta chain was captured in a study of T cells in localized non-small cell lung cancer (dated by TCRdb to about 2020). At the level of the whole study: The study examined T cell repertoires in a few hundred patients with early-stage NSCLC and compared tumors with uninvolved tumor-adjacent lungs. A mean age of around 69 years was recorded for the NSCLC patients, of whom 129 were male and about 100 were female. The cohort consisted of around 250 treatment-naive NSCLC patients whose localized lung tumors had been resected.

CDR1 and CDR2 are drawn from the germline V gene: SGHDT, YYEEEE. Measured from the cysteine to the phenylalanine, the CDR3 is 11 residues long. Only the CDR3 part of the read is kept: 33 bases, read in frame from the first base. TCR beta CDR3 regions were sequenced from DNA using the immunoSEQ Assay. The study's processing was this. To compute T cell density, TCR beta template counts were normalized to usable DNA, which was estimated by amplifying housekeeping genes. Richness was estimated using the preseqR package, with extrapolation to 400,000 templates for PBMC samples and to 120,000 templates for tissue samples. Clonality was taken to be one minus Pielou's evenness. Tissue-enriched TCRs were identified through differential abundance testing performed on productive amino-acid clonotypes, with a minimum total count of 5 and an alpha of 0.1. The Jaccard Index and the Morisita Overlap Index were used to measure how much the repertoires overlapped between compartments. TCR beta CDR3s were clustered by GLIPH together with public tetramer-defined viral CDR3s, and at least three viral sequences plus V-gene enrichment were required for viral motifs. What TCRdb holds here is the immuneACCESS table cut down to in-frame rearrangements. Part of the clones is not present; checked against another copy, under half of the missing clones reflect an unresolved V gene, and the others are unexplained. D and trimming come from the DNA, and the V and J calls and clone size come from that table. In all, the sample holds tens of thousands of clones, and 91% of those were seen once. The ten biggest clones cover about 11% of the sample.

At diagnosis, peripheral blood, uninvolved tumor-adjacent lung and tumor were collected and stored as a combination of fresh-frozen and FFPE material. Blood samples were analyzed as peripheral blood mononuclear cells for TCR repertoire profiling. With regard to this clone: What this receptor recognizes is not known. Mismatch with germline at one junction end may stem from a read error.

General conclusions and limits of the study: Because the study design was exploratory, TCR variables were selected using unadjusted p-values without false-discovery rate correction. Of the top 100 tumor clones, a median of roughly 53 were detected in paired uninvolved adjacent lung; about 28 were also among that lung's top 100. Because multi-region sequencing of the tumors was not done, intratumor heterogeneity could not be ruled out. Longer overall survival was associated with higher T cell density in blood, whereas shorter survival was associated with higher clonality in adjacent lung. Uninvolved tumor-adjacent lung showed the highest T cell clonality, higher than tumor, which suggests more focused antigenic responses in the adjacent lung.

This clonotype was obtained from a woman aged 40-70 years with stage II lung adenocarcinoma. The sequence joins TRBV5-6 to TRBJ2-1; the D gene could be either TRBD1 or TRBD2, each agreeing at 5 bases. The sample was PBMCs, taken before any cancer treatment. CDR3 sequence: CASSAPGPTVF. Read as DNA, the sequence is TGTGCCAGCAGCGCTCCGGGGCCGACGGTCTTC.